The 27 T cell receptor beta chains below all came from one sample that was sequenced in a study of cytomegalovirus exposure and HLA in healthy donors. The PCR used 60 Vbeta and 13 Jbeta primers. Libraries were prepared by immunoSEQ multiplex PCR; TCRdb keeps only in-frame clonotypes and omits some of them. The sample has about 150,000 clones; 80% are singletons. The sample taken for sequencing was PBMCs. The source is a woman aged 40-49 years in good health and CMV-seronegative.

This clone is a singleton in its sample. The genes are TRBV5-4 and TRBJ2-1; 12 bases fit TRBD2. Trimming removed 3 bases from V and 7 bases from J; junction bases left unmatched: 5. CDR3 length: 15 amino acids. Per germline, CDR1 SGHNT and CDR2 YYREEE (reference sequence). The CDR3 protein is CASSSSGGAFNEQFF. The CDR3 bases are TGTGCCAGCAGCTCTAGCGGGGGGGCCTTTAATGAGCAGTTCTTC. Full variable domain (outside the CDR3, taken from reference TRBV5-4 and TRBJ2-1): ETGVTQSPTHLIKTRGQQVTLRCSSQSGHNTVSWYQQALGQGPQFIFQYYREEENGRGNFPPRFSGLQFPNYSSELNVNALELDDSALYLCASSSSGGAFNEQFFGPGTRLTVL.

The chain links TRBV4-3 to TRBJ2-5; D is possibly TRBD2 (5 bases). Germline CDR1 reads LGHNA; CDR2 reads YSLEER. The length of the CDR3 is 14 residues. V was shortened by 1 base and J by 5 bases, with 11 bases between the two germline ends. This CDR3 is CASSQGYGEETQYF. CDR3 sequence (DNA): TGCGCCAGCAGCCAAGGGTACGGGGAGGAGACCCAGTACTTC.

V gene TRBV6-5 combines with J gene TRBJ2-3; 7 nucleotides align to TRBD1. From germline, CDR1 is MNHEY and CDR2 SVGAGI. The CDR3 contains 15 residues. The V and J ends lost 2 bases and 2 bases, in that order; junction bases with no gene match: 4. Here the CDR3 DNA reads TGTGCCAGCAGTTACGGGGACAGACCCACAGATACGCAGTATTTT. Its translation is CASSYGDRPTDTQYF.

The genes are TRBV7-9 and TRBJ1-1; maybe TRBD1 (5 bases). The CDR3 consists of 14 residues. Per germline, CDR1 SEHNR and CDR2 FQNEAQ (reference sequence). Trimming took off 5 bases at V and 5 bases at J, with 15 bases between the two ends. CDR3 amino acids: CASSLQKGETEAFF. The CDR3, as DNA: TGTGCCAGCAGCCTACAGAAAGGGGAAACTGAAGCTTTCTTT.

The V gene is TRBV5-6, the J gene TRBJ2-2; D possibly corresponds to TRBD2 (5 bases). Trimming took 1 base from V and 5 from J, leaving 9 bases between them. Germline CDR1 and CDR2: SGHDT and YYEEEE. The CDR3 has 14 residues. CDR3 in amino acids: CASSLRRVTGELFF. The CDR3 nucleotides are TGTGCCAGCAGCTTGAGGCGGGTGACCGGGGAGCTGTTTTTT.

V gene TRBV4-2 combines with J gene TRBJ2-2, with 9 bases matching TRBD2. The CDR3 has 15 amino acids. J was trimmed by 6 bases and V by 3 bases; bases with no gene match: 5. Germline assignment: CDR1 LGHNA and CDR2 YNFKEQ. In DNA, the CDR3 is TGTGCCAGCAGCCACCCCGCGGGGGGGCCCGGGGAGCTGTTTTTT. Translated: CASSHPAGGPGELFF.

This clone was seen a handful of times. The gene calls are TRBV28 and TRBJ1-5; possibly TRBD1 for D (6 bases). The CDR3 loop spans 12 amino acids. V shed 11 bases and J shed 4 bases, with 12 bases lying between them. Germline CDR1 and CDR2: MDHEN and SYDVKM. CDR3 amino acids: CAGSRGNQPQHF. The CDR3 DNA reads as TGTGCCGGATCGAGGGGGAATCAGCCCCAGCATTTT.

For this clone: One end of the junction fails to match germline, which may point to a read error. V is TRBV7-9 and J is TRBJ1-1, with D unresolved. Germline values: CDR1 SEHNR, CDR2 FQNEAQ (reference sequence). The CDR3 has 13 residues. The CDR3: CSSSSYGGPEAFF. The CDR3 bases are TGTTCCAGCAGCTCATATGGTGGGCCTGAAGCTTTCTTT.

The rearrangement links TRBV28 to TRBJ1-2, with D possibly being TRBD1 (5 bases). The CDR3 consists of 13 residues. Germline V CDR1 and CDR2: MDHEN, SYDVKM. Trimming stripped 6 bases from V and 3 bases from J, with 11 bases between. The CDR3 coding sequence is TGTGCCAGCAGCCGGGGGGGAGACTATGGCTACACCTTC. It yields the protein CASSRGGDYGYTF.

The chain uses TRBV2 and TRBJ2-1; 7 bases are shared with TRBD1. The V segment lost 3 bases and the J segment 4 bases; nucleotides outside the gene matches: 6. The V gene's germline CDR1 is SNHLY and CDR2 FYNNEI. This CDR3 region has 15 residues. CDR3 nucleotides: TGTGCCAGCAGTGAGAGGCAGGGGGATTACAATGAGCAGTTCTTC. It is translated as CASSERQGDYNEQFF.

This chain connects TRBV6-1 to TRBJ1-2, with 8 positions matching TRBD1. The CDR3 runs to 14 residues. Unmatched junction bases numbered 11, after V lost 6 bases and J lost 8 bases. Germline V lookup: CDR1 MNHNS, CDR2 SASEGT. DNA for the CDR3: TGTGCCAGCAGCCTATCCCAGGGGGCGGGAGGCTACACCTTC. Encoded protein: CASSLSQGAGGYTF.

The chain is built from TRBV5-8 and TRBJ2-3; 10 bases map to TRBD2. The CDR3 has 16 residues. CDR1 and CDR2 from the germline V gene are SGHTS and YDEGEE. Trimming took 2 bases from V and 8 from J; bases not matched to a gene: 11. CDR3 DNA: TGTGCCAGCAGCTTAGCGGGGGGGCTACCAGGAGGTACGCAGTATTTT. Translated: CASSLAGGLPGGTQYF.

For this clone: An end of the junction differs from the germline gene, which may be a read error. V gene TRBV6-4 combines with J gene TRBJ2-6, with D perhaps matching TRBD1 (5 bases). The CDR3 spans 15 residues. The germline CDR1 and CDR2 sequences are MRHNA and SNTAGT. The CDR3 reads CASSPGGVGANGLTF. CDR3 coding DNA: TGTGCCAGCAGCCCCGGTGGGGTTGGGGCCAACGGCCTGACTTTC.

The chain is built from TRBV29-1 and TRBJ2-2; D is perhaps TRBD2 (5 bases). V lost 6 bases, J lost 5 bases, and 16 bases lay in between. Looked up from germline, CDR1 is SQVTM and CDR2 is ANQGSEA. The CDR3 extends over 14 amino acids. The CDR3 is CSVHSGMVTGELFF. The CDR3 nucleotides read TGCAGCGTCCACTCGGGGATGGTAACCGGGGAGCTGTTTTTT.

The chain uses TRBV5-4 and TRBJ1-1; 10 nucleotides align to TRBD1. The CDR3 is made up of 15 amino acids. The germline V gene has CDR1 SGHNT and CDR2 YYREEE (reference sequence). The V and J ends lost 3 bases and 3 bases, in that order; junction bases with no gene match: 5. The CDR3 sequence: CASSSGQGEDTEAFF. The CDR3 region has the DNA TGTGCCAGCAGCTCTGGACAGGGGGAGGACACTGAAGCTTTCTTT.

This clone occurred a few times. The chain joins TRBV6-5 to TRBJ2-2; possible D gene TRBD1, 5 bases. The germline CDR1 and CDR2 sequences are MNHEY and SVGAGI. The CDR3 totals 16 residues. The germline V and J ends were trimmed by 3 bases and 6 bases, with 17 bases remaining between them. The CDR3 loop reads CASSYSPGIGSGELFF. The CDR3 DNA is TGTGCCAGCAGTTATAGTCCAGGGATTGGGTCCGGGGAGCTGTTTTTT.

The rearrangement links TRBV19 to TRBJ2-7; 8 bases are a match to TRBD1. V trimming: 1 base; J trimming: 5 bases; junction bases outside the gene matches: 4. The CDR3 consists of 14 residues. Germline CDR1 reads LNHDA; CDR2 reads SQIVND (reference sequence). CDR3 sequence: CASSIGTGSHEQYF. CDR3 DNA: TGTGCCAGTAGTATAGGGACAGGGAGCCACGAGCAGTACTTC.

The V and J genes are TRBV18 and TRBJ2-7; TRBD1 matches 7 bases. Trimming at V came to 6 bases and at J to 0 bases, leaving 8 bases not matched to a gene. The CDR3 consists of 15 residues. CDR1 KGHSH and CDR2 LQKENI come from the germline V gene. The CDR3 nucleotides are TGTGCCAGCTCTCAAGGACAGGCCGCCTCCTACGAGCAGTACTTC. Translated, it gives CASSQGQAASYEQYF. The full variable domain, in which reference TRBV18 and TRBJ2-7 provide the parts outside the CDR3, is NAGVMQNPRHLVRRRGQEARLRCSPMKGHSHVYWYRQLPEEGLKFMVYLQKENIIDESGMPKERFSAEFPKEGPSILRIQQVVRGDSAAYFCASSQGQAASYEQYFGPGTRLTVT.

This rearrangement joins TRBV4-2 to TRBJ2-7, with TRBD2 matching 7 bases. Trimming at V came to 3 bases and at J to 0 bases, leaving 5 bases not matched to a gene. Germline CDR1 and CDR2: LGHNA and YNFKEQ. This CDR3 region has 15 residues. In nucleotides, the CDR3 is TGTGCCAGCAGCCACGAGGGGACTACCTCCTACGAGCAGTACTTC. Translated, it gives CASSHEGTTSYEQYF.

This chain joins TRBV10-3 and TRBJ2-2; D possibly corresponds to TRBD1 (5 bases). CDR3 length equals 15 residues. The V end was cut by 4 bases, the J end by 0 bases, with 9 bases between. Germline CDR1 is ENHRY and CDR2 is SYGVKD. The CDR3 reads CAISGPQANTGELFF. The CDR3 nucleotides read TGTGCCATCAGTGGACCACAGGCGAACACCGGGGAGCTGTTTTTT.

The chain recombines TRBV28 with TRBJ2-2; 12 nucleotides match TRBD1. CDR3 length: 19 residues. J gave up 6 bases and V 8 bases, and 19 bases lay outside the gene matches. In germline, CDR1 is MDHEN, CDR2 SYDVKM. The CDR3 loop reads CASRRIRDRGQKVSGELFF. The CDR3 DNA reads as TGTGCCAGCCGCCGGATCCGGGACAGGGGGCAAAAGGTTTCCGGGGAGCTGTTTTTT.

The chain joins TRBV28 to TRBJ2-3; 7 nucleotides match TRBD2. V lost 11 bases, J lost 0 bases, and 17 bases stayed unmatched. Per germline, CDR1 MDHEN and CDR2 SYDVKM. This CDR3 region has 17 residues. CDR3 residues: CACGEGLAFLSTDTQYF. CDR3 in DNA: TGTGCCTGTGGGGAGGGCTTAGCCTTTCTTAGCACAGATACGCAGTATTTT. The whole variable domain, remainder taken from reference TRBV28 and TRBJ2-3, is DVKVTQSSRYLVKRTGEKVFLECVQDMDHENMFWYRQDPGLGLRLIYFSYDVKMKEKGDIPEGYSVSREKKERFSLILESASTNQTSMYLCACGEGLAFLSTDTQYFGPGTRLTVL.

The chain recombines TRBV5-1 with TRBJ1-6; a possible D gene is TRBD1 (5 bases). With 7 bases removed from V and 6 bases from J, the gap between germline ends came to 23 bases. This CDR3 comprises 17 residues. Germline CDR1 reads SGHRS; CDR2 reads YFSETQ. The CDR3 bases are TGCGCCAGCCGGACGGGGGGGATCGAAGTGAGTAATTCACCCCTCCACTTT. Its translation is CASRTGGIEVSNSPLHF.

The chain is built from TRBV28 and TRBJ2-2, with 10 bases aligning to TRBD1. The junction had 7 bases not matched to a gene; V was cut back by 6 bases and J by 3 bases. Germline V gives CDR1 MDHEN, CDR2 SYDVKM. This CDR3 spans 16 amino acids. The CDR3 nucleotides read TGTGCCAGCAGCCCCTCCGGGACAGGGGACACCGGGGAGCTGTTTTTT. It yields the protein CASSPSGTGDTGELFF.

The J gene is TRBJ2-7, the V gene TRBV2, with unresolved D. Germline V gene sequence: CDR1 SNHLY, CDR2 FYNNEI. V was cut by 6 bases and J by 5 bases, with 14 bases left in between. CDR3 length: 13 amino acids. CDR3 amino acids: CASRQSVVDEQYF. CDR3 DNA: TGTGCCAGCAGGCAATCAGTTGTCGACGAGCAGTACTTC.

The rearrangement links TRBV5-1 to TRBJ1-6; weak D call: TRBD1 (5 bases). The CDR3 length is 15 residues. Germline V gene data show CDR1 as SGHRS and CDR2 as YFSETQ. V dropped 0 bases and J dropped 5 bases, with 9 bases sitting between them. The CDR3 DNA sequence: TGCGCCAGCAGCTTGGCCGGGGGGGATAATTCACCCCTCCACTTT. Translated, it gives CASSLAGGDNSPLHF.

As for this clone: This same CDR3 is encoded by further DNA sequences in the sample. The chain has TRBV7-2 and TRBJ2-7; D might be TRBD2 (5 bases). Germline V CDR1 and CDR2: SGHTA, FQGNSA. CDR3 size: 15 residues. The germline V and J ends were trimmed by 6 bases and 4 bases, with 19 bases remaining between them. The CDR3 nucleotides read TGTGCCAGCAGGATCCTAGCCGGGGAGCAATACGAGCAGTACTTC. This encodes CASRILAGEQYEQYF.